The rows below give T cell receptor beta chains drawn from one sample of a study of blood T cell repertoires in COVID-19. Generated by immunoSEQ multiplex PCR, the TCRdb table keeps only in-frame clones and is missing some. The sample shows some 400,000 clones, around 87% of them seen only once. Sequences were obtained from peripheral blood. The receptors were sampled from a woman aged 25-40 years with COVID-19, enrolled during active disease. CDR3s include the opening cysteine and the closing phenylalanine or tryptophan. The D gene is left open where the match is weak. Clone size is given for some rows only: seen once, a few or many times, or a class if the clone is expanded.

clone_size	v_call	j_call	d_call	cdr3_aa	cdr3_nt
NA	TRBV6-2/TRBV6-3	TRBJ1-5	TRBD1	CASSSGDRPFTFSNQPQHF	TGTGCCAGCAGTTCCGGGGACAGACCCTTTACCTTCAGCAATCAGCCCCAGCATTTT
NA	TRBV6-5	TRBJ1-2	NA	CASKLSRGPYYGYTF	TGTGCCAGCAAGCTTAGCAGGGGCCCCTACTATGGCTACACCTTC
NA	TRBV10-3	TRBJ2-1	NA	CAISDRGVNEQFF	TGTGCCATCAGTGACAGGGGGGTAAATGAGCAGTTCTTC
NA	TRBV5-1	TRBJ2-7	NA	CASSPAQGGEQYF	TGCGCCAGCAGCCCAGCCCAGGGAGGCGAGCAGTACTTC
once	TRBV10-3	TRBJ2-7	TRBD2	CAIRGTSGRGYEQYF	TGTGCCATCAGGGGGACTAGCGGGAGAGGATACGAGCAGTACTTC
NA	TRBV6-4	TRBJ2-1	TRBD2	CASSVLAGERNEQFF	TGTGCCAGCAGTGTTTTAGCGGGAGAGCGTAATGAGCAGTTCTTC
NA	TRBV5-1	TRBJ2-7	NA	CASSSVTSYEQYF	TGCGCCAGCAGCTCCGTGACTAGCTACGAGCAGTACTTC
NA	TRBV18	TRBJ2-2	NA	CASSPLTGTGELFF	TGTGCCAGCTCACCACTAACGGGCACCGGGGAGCTGTTTTTT
NA	TRBV4-1	TRBJ1-5	TRBD1	CASSKGQGNQPQHF	TGCGCCAGCAGCAAAGGACAGGGCAATCAGCCCCAGCATTTT
NA	TRBV28	TRBJ2-7	NA	CASSFPDREQYF	TGTGCCAGCAGTTTTCCCGACAGGGAGCAGTACTTC
NA	TRBV7-9	TRBJ2-2	NA	CASSGLTRRNTGELFF	TGTGCCAGCAGCGGCCTGACACGCCGAAACACCGGGGAGCTGTTTTTT
NA	TRBV4-2	TRBJ2-7	NA	CASSQEAGSAYEQYF	TGTGCCAGCAGCCAAGAGGCGGGTTCCGCCTACGAGCAGTACTTC
NA	TRBV7-9	TRBJ1-1	NA	CASSLVTGNTEAFF	TGTGCCAGCAGCCTCGTGACAGGGAACACTGAAGCTTTCTTT
NA	TRBV4-3	TRBJ2-1	TRBD2	CASSLDTRGGNEQFF	TGCGCCAGCAGCTTGGACACTCGGGGGGGCAATGAGCAGTTCTTC
few	TRBV28	TRBJ1-3	TRBD1	CASSPRQGGNTIYF	TGTGCCAGCAGTCCACGACAGGGGGGAAACACCATATATTTT
NA	TRBV6-5	TRBJ2-1	NA	CASTAVDSPPNEQFF	TGTGCCAGCACCGCAGTGGACTCCCCCCCCAATGAGCAGTTCTTC
NA	TRBV9	TRBJ2-1	NA	CASSVSGREQFF	TGTGCCAGCAGCGTTAGTGGGCGTGAGCAGTTCTTC
few	TRBV2	TRBJ1-1	NA	CASSFDRSSEAFF	TGTGCCAGCAGTTTCGACAGATCCTCTGAAGCTTTCTTT
NA	TRBV29-1	TRBJ1-3	NA	CSVALTSGNTIYF	TGCAGCGTTGCCCTAACCTCTGGAAACACCATATATTTT
NA	TRBV7-6	TRBJ1-5	NA	CASSPGVGFNQPQHF	TGTGCCAGCAGTCCGGGGGTCGGCTTTAATCAGCCCCAGCATTTT
NA	TRBV21-1	TRBJ1-2	NA	CASSKDGTGSYGYTF	TGTGCCAGCAGCAAAGATGGTACAGGGTCCTATGGCTACACCTTC
once	TRBV5-1	TRBJ2-7	TRBD2	CASSLITSGGREQYF	TGCGCCAGCAGCTTGATTACTAGCGGGGGCCGCGAGCAGTACTTC
NA	TRBV28	TRBJ2-2	NA	CASDPSTGELFF	TGTGCCTCCGATCCGAGCACCGGGGAGCTGTTTTTT
NA	TRBV19	TRBJ2-2	TRBD1	CASSIARDRGRSGELFF	TGTGCCAGTAGTATAGCTCGGGACAGGGGTAGGTCCGGGGAGCTGTTTTTT
NA	TRBV5-1	TRBJ2-1	NA	CASSLAEPGWNEQFF	TGCGCCAGCAGCTTGGCTGAGCCAGGGTGGAATGAGCAGTTCTTC
NA	TRBV2	TRBJ2-7	NA	CASTLDRSSYEQYF	TGTGCCAGCACTCTCGACAGGAGCTCCTACGAGCAGTACTTC
NA	TRBV5-1	TRBJ1-6	NA	CASSLPGAINSPLHF	TGCGCCAGCAGCTTGCCAGGGGCAATTAATTCACCCCTCCACTTT
once	TRBV18	TRBJ1-6	NA	CASSPRGTPGISPLHF	TGTGCCAGCTCACCGCGCGGGACTCCGGGGATTTCACCCCTCCACTTT
NA	TRBV3-1/TRBV3-2	TRBJ1-2	NA	CASSPSSRRYGYTF	TGTGCCAGCAGCCCAAGTAGTCGCAGGTATGGCTACACCTTC
NA	TRBV5-1	TRBJ2-3	TRBD2	CASSLGGLGTDTQYF	TGCGCCAGCAGCCTGGGGGGACTAGGGACAGATACGCAGTATTTT
NA	TRBV5-1	TRBJ1-5	TRBD1	CASSPGQGDQPQHF	TGCGCCAGCAGCCCCGGACAGGGCGATCAGCCCCAGCATTTT
NA	TRBV7-2	TRBJ1-2	NA	CASSPQGTDYGYTF	TGTGCCAGCAGCCCCCAGGGGACGGACTATGGCTACACCTTC
NA	TRBV10-1	TRBJ2-7	NA	CASGSTSYEQYF	TGCGCCAGCGGTTCTACTAGTTACGAGCAGTACTTC
few	TRBV4-1	TRBJ1-1	NA	CASSLADRENTEAFF	TGCGCCAGCAGCTTGGCGGACAGAGAGAACACTGAAGCTTTCTTT
NA	TRBV29-1	TRBJ2-5	NA	CSVGLRGGETQYF	TGCAGCGTTGGGTTAAGGGGAGGCGAGACCCAGTACTTC
once	TRBV12-3/TRBV12-4	TRBJ2-7	NA	CASSIDSPYEQYF	TGTGCCAGCAGTATCGACAGTCCCTACGAGCAGTACTTC
NA	TRBV4-1	TRBJ2-7	NA	CASSQDPGESYEQYF	TGCGCCAGCAGCCAAGACCCGGGAGAATCCTACGAGCAGTACTTC
NA	TRBV19	TRBJ2-7	NA	CASTPGHPFEQYF	TGTGCCAGCACGCCGGGACACCCATTCGAGCAGTACTTC
NA	TRBV12-3/TRBV12-4	TRBJ2-2	NA	CVTNQKSGELFF	TGTGTGACTAACCAAAAGTCCGGGGAGCTGTTTTTT
NA	TRBV7-9	TRBJ2-1	NA	CASSLATGPSGEQFF	TGTGCCAGCAGCTTAGCCACCGGGCCCTCGGGGGAGCAGTTCTTC
NA	TRBV5-1	TRBJ2-7	NA	CASSLGLLTYEQYF	TGCGCCAGCAGCTTGGGACTATTAACCTACGAGCAGTACTTC
NA	TRBV7-8	TRBJ1-1	NA	CASSPPAGANTEAFF	TGTGCCAGCAGCCCCCCAGCGGGGGCGAACACTGAAGCTTTCTTT
NA	TRBV28	TRBJ1-4	NA	CASSLGGGNEKLFF	TGTGCCAGCAGTCTAGGGGGTGGGAATGAAAAACTGTTTTTT
NA	TRBV11-3	TRBJ2-3	TRBD1	CASSPTGGSDTQYF	TGTGCCAGCAGCCCGACAGGGGGTTCAGATACGCAGTATTTT
NA	TRBV28	TRBJ2-2	NA	CASSFGQNTGELFF	TGTGCCAGCAGTTTCGGTCAGAACACCGGGGAGCTGTTTTTT
NA	TRBV7-3	TRBJ2-1	TRBD2	CASSFGGRAPDEQFF	TGTGCCAGCAGCTTTGGCGGGAGGGCCCCGGATGAGCAGTTCTTC
NA	TRBV5-4	TRBJ1-1	NA	CASSVRSLPNTEAFF	TGTGCCAGCAGCGTGCGCTCGTTGCCGAACACTGAAGCTTTCTTT
NA	TRBV19	TRBJ2-7	NA	CASSIVGGEPYEQYF	TGTGCCAGTAGTATAGTTGGAGGGGAACCCTACGAGCAGTACTTC
NA	TRBV29-1	TRBJ1-1	NA	CSVDRAGKNTEAFF	TGCAGCGTTGATAGGGCAGGGAAGAACACTGAAGCTTTCTTT
NA	TRBV9	TRBJ2-1	NA	CASSVGPGTTYNEQFF	TGTGCCAGCAGCGTAGGTCCGGGAACGACCTACAATGAGCAGTTCTTC
NA	TRBV9	TRBJ1-6	TRBD1	CASGTDRRNSPLHF	TGTGCCAGCGGGACAGACAGAAGAAATTCACCCCTCCACTTT
few	TRBV5-1	TRBJ1-3	TRBD1	CASSWGQGAEISGNTIYF	TGCGCCAGCAGCTGGGGACAGGGGGCCGAGATCTCTGGAAACACCATATATTTT
NA	TRBV5-1	TRBJ1-1	NA	CASNHGEGTEAFF	TGCGCCAGCAACCATGGGGAGGGCACTGAAGCTTTCTTT
NA	TRBV5-1	TRBJ1-1	NA	CASSPQPGTQSTEAFF	TGCGCCAGCAGCCCACAGCCCGGCACACAGAGCACTGAAGCTTTCTTT
few	TRBV6-5	TRBJ2-1	TRBD2	CASSPRSGRHNEQFF	TGTGCCAGCAGCCCCCGAAGCGGGAGGCACAATGAGCAGTTCTTC
NA	TRBV6-2/TRBV6-3	TRBJ2-5	TRBD2	CASGPLAGLGETQYF	TGTGCCAGCGGCCCTCTAGCGGGACTCGGAGAGACCCAGTACTTC
NA	TRBV28	TRBJ2-3	TRBD2	CASSPPTSGRSTDTQYF	TGTGCCAGCAGTCCTCCGACTAGCGGGAGAAGCACAGATACGCAGTATTTT
NA	TRBV7-9	TRBJ1-2	NA	CASSLAKQGGYTF	TGTGCCAGCAGCTTAGCGAAACAGGGCGGCTACACCTTC
NA	TRBV3-1/TRBV3-2	TRBJ2-7	TRBD2	CASSQGSGRADYEQYF	TGTGCCAGCAGCCAAGGGAGCGGGAGGGCCGACTACGAGCAGTACTTC
NA	TRBV19	TRBJ1-2	NA	CARGSSGFRYGYTF	TGTGCCAGGGGGTCGAGCGGCTTTCGATATGGCTACACCTTC